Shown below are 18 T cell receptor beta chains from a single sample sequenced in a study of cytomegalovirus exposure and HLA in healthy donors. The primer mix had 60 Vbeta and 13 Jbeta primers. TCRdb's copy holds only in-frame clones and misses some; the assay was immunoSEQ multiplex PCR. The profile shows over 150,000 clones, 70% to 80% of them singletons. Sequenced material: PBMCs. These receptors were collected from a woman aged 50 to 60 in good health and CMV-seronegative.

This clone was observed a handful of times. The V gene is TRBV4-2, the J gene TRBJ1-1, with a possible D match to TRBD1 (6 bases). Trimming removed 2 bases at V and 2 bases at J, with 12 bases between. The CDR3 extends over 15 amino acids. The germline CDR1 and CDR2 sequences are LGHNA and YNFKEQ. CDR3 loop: CASSQPGQTNTEAFF. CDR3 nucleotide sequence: TGTGCCAGCAGCCAACCTGGACAGACTAACACTGAAGCTTTCTTT.

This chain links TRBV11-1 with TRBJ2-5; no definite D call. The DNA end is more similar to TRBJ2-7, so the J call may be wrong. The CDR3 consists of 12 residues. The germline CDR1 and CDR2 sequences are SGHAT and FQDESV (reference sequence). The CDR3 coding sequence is TGTGCCAGCAGCTTAAGAGCCTACGAGCAGTACTTC. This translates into CASSLRAYEQYF.

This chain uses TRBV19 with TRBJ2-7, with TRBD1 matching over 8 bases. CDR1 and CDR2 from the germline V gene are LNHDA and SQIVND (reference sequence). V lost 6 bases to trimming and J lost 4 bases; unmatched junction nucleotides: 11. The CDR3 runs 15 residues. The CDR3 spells CASSPATGDWYEQYF. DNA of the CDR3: TGTGCCAGTAGCCCGGCGACAGGGGACTGGTACGAGCAGTACTTC.

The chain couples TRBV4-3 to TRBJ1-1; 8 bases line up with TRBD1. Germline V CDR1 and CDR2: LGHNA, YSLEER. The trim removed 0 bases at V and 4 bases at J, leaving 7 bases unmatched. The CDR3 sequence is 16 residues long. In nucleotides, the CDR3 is TGCGCCAGCAGCCAAGATCTCGGACAGGGTGGCACTGAAGCTTTCTTT. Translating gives CASSQDLGQGGTEAFF.

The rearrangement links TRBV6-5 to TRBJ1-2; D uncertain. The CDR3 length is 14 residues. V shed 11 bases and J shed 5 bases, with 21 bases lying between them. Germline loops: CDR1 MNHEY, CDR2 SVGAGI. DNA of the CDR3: TGTGCCCTCGCCGTTTATCAGGTTCCTTATGGCTACACCTTC. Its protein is CALAVYQVPYGYTF.

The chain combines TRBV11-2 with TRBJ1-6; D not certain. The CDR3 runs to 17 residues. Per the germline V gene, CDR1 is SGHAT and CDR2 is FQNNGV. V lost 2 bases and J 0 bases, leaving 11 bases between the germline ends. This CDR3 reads CASSLTPGSSYNSPLHF. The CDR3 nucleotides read TGTGCCAGCAGCTTAACCCCAGGCAGCTCCTATAATTCACCCCTCCACTTT. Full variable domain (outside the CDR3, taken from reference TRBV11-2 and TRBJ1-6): EAGVAQSPRYKIIEKRQSVAFWCNPISGHATLYWYQQILGQGPKLLIQFQNNGVVDDSQLPKDRFSAERLKGVDSTLKIQPAKLEDSAVYLCASSLTPGSSYNSPLHFGNGTRLTVT.

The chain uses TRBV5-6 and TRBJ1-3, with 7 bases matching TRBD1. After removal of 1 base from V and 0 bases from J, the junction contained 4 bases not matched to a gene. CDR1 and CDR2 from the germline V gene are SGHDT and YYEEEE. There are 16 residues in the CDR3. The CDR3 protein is CASSLIRDSSGNTIYF. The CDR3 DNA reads TGTGCCAGCAGCTTGATTAGGGACAGCTCTGGAAACACCATATATTTT.

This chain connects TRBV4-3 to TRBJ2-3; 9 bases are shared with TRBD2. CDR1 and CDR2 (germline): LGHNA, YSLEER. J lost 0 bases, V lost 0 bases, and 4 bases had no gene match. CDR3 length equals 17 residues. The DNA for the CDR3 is TGCGCCAGCAGCCAAGAGGTAGCGGGAGATAGCACAGATACGCAGTATTTT. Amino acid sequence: CASSQEVAGDSTDTQYF.

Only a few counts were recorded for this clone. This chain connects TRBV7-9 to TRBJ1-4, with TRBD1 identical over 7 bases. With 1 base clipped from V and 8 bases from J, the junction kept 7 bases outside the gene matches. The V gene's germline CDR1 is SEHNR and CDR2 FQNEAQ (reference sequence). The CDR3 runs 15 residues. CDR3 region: CASSLGQGVEEKLFF. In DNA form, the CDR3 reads TGTGCCAGCAGCTTAGGGCAGGGGGTGGAGGAAAAACTGTTTTTT.

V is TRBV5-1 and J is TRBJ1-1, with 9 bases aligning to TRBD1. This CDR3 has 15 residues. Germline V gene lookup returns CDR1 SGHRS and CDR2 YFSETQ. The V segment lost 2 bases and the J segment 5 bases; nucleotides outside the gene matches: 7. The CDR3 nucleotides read TGCGCCAGCAGCTTTCAACAGGGGGCGGGAACTGAAGCTTTCTTT. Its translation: CASSFQQGAGTEAFF. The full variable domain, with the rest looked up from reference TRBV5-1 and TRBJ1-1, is KAGVTQTPRYLIKTRGQQVTLSCSPISGHRSVSWYQQTPGQGLQFLFEYFSETQRNKGNFPGRFSGRQFSNSRSEMNVSTLELGDSALYLCASSFQQGAGTEAFFGQGTRLTVV.

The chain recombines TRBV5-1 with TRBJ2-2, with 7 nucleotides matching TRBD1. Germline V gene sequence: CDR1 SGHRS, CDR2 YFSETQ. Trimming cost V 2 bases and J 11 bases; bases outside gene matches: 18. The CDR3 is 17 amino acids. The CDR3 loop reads CASSFTPPGQQKVELFF. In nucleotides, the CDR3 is TGCGCCAGCAGCTTTACCCCCCCGGGACAGCAAAAGGTAGAGCTGTTTTTT. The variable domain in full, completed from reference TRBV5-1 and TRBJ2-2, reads KAGVTQTPRYLIKTRGQQVTLSCSPISGHRSVSWYQQTPGQGLQFLFEYFSETQRNKGNFPGRFSGRQFSNSRSEMNVSTLELGDSALYLCASSFTPPGQQKVELFFGEGSRLTVL.

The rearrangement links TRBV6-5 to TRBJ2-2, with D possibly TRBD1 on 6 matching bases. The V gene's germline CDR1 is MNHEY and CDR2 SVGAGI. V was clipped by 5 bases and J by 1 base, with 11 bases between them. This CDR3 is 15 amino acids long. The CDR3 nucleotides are TGTGCCAGCAGTAAACAGGGTATGAACACCGGGGAGCTGTTTTTT. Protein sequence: CASSKQGMNTGELFF.

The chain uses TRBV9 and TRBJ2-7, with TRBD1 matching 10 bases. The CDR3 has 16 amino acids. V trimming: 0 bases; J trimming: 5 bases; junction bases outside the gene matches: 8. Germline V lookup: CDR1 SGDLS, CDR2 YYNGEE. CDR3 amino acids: CASSVVEGQGPHEQYF. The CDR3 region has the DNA TGTGCCAGCAGCGTAGTGGAGGGACAGGGGCCCCACGAGCAGTACTTC.

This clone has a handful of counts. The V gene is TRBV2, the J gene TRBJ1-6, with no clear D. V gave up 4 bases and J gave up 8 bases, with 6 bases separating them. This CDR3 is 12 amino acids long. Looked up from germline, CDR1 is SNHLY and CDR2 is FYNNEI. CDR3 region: CASSVVDSPLHF. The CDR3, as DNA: TGTGCCAGCAGTGTCGTAGATTCACCCCTCCACTTT.

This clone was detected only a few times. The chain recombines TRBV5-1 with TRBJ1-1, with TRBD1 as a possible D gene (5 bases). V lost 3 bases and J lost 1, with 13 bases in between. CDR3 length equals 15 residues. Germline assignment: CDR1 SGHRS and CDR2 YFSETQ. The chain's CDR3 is CASSSAPTGNTEAFF. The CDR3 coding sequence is TGCGCCAGCAGCTCGGCACCTACAGGGAACACTGAAGCTTTCTTT.

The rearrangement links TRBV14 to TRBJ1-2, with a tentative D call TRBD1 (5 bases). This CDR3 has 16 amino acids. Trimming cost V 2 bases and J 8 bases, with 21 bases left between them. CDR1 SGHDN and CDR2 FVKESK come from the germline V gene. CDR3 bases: TGTGCCAGCAGCCAAAGTGGAGGGACCGCCGGGAGAGGCTACACCTTC. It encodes CASSQSGGTAGRGYTF.

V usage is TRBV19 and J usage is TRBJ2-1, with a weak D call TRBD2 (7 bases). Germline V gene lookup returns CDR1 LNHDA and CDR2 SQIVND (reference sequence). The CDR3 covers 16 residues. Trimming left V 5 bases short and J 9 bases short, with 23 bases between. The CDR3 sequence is CASSFSGLGGVFEQFF. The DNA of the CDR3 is TGTGCCAGTAGTTTCTCGGGCCTAGGGGGGGTCTTTGAGCAGTTCTTC.

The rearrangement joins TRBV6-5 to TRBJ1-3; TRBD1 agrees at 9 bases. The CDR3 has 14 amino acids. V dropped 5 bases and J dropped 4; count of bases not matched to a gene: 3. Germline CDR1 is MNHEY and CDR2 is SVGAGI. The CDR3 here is CASSRDRVGNTIYF. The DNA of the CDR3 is TGTGCCAGCAGTCGGGACAGGGTCGGAAACACCATATATTTT.